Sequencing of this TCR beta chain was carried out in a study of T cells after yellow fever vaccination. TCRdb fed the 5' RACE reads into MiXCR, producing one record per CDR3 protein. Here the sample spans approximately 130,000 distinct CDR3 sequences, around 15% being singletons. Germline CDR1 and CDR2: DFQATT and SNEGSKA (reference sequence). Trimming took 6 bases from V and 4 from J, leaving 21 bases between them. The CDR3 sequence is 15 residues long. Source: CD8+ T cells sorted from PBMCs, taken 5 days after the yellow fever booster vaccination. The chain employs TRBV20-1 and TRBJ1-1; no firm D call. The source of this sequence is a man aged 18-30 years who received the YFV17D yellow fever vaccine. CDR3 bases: TGCAGTGCGACTAAGACGCGCCATCCGTCCACTGAAGCTTTCTTT. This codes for CSATKTRHPSTEAFF.